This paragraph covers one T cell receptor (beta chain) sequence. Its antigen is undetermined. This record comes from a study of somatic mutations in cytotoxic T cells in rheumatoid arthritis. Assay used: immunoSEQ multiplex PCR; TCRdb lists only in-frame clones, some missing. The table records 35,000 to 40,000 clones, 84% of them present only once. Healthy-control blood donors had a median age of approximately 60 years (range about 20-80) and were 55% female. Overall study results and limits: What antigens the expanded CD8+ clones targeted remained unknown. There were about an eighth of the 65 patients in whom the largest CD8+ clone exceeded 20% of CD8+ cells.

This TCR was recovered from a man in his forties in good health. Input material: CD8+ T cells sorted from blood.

CDR3 protein: CASSSGLGAGELFF. The CDR3 bases are TGCGCCAGCAGCTCGGGATTGGGTGCCGGGGAGCTGTTTTTT. The rearrangement links TRBV5-1 to TRBJ2-2; possible D gene TRBD2, 5 bases. The CDR3 extends over 14 amino acids. The germline gives CDR1 SGHRS, CDR2 YFSETQ. Trimming pared 3 bases from V and 6 bases from J, leaving 12 bases between.